This T cell receptor beta chain was found in a study of cytomegalovirus exposure and HLA in healthy donors. As for the study in general: Of the donors genotyped, approximately 430 in all, about 82% fell in the Caucasian-associated ancestry cluster. The study's findings and limits: In vitro work confirmed that three CMV-associated chains recognize CMV antigens. Follow-up analysis later connected one missense variant in DCLRE1C with trimming of TCR beta V- and J-genes.

Worth noting for this clone: Its antigen is not identified.

Each donor was nominally healthy when sampled (though unrecorded immune exposures were likely). V trimming: 3 bases; J trimming: 0 bases; junction bases outside the gene matches: 3. The CDR3 runs to 15 residues. The germline V gene encodes CDR1 SGDLS and CDR2 YYNGEE. The primer mix had 60 Vbeta and 13 Jbeta primers. Assay used: immunoSEQ multiplex PCR; TCRdb lists only in-frame clones, some missing. The sample has 100,000 to 150,000 clones. This sequence was found in a middle-aged woman in good health and CMV-seropositive. This rearrangement joins TRBV9 to TRBJ2-1; 7 bases map to TRBD2. Sequencing used PBMCs. The CDR3 protein is CASSGSGGSYNEQFF. The CDR3 nucleotides read TGTGCCAGCAGCGGCTCGGGAGGCTCCTACAATGAGCAGTTCTTC.